This record concerns one T cell receptor beta chain sequence. This clonotype was counted ten times or more. The clone's antigen remains unknown. No quality values exist for individual bases; no much larger clone is one base distant. This sample stems from a study of regulatory T cells in long-lasting Graves disease (TCRdb year 2021). Notes on the research overall: Persistent Graves' disease was defined as antithyroid drug treatment for over 5 years with persistently positive TSH receptor autoantibodies. This study used TCR sequencing and RNA sequencing of peripheral blood to compare persistent Graves' disease patients against newly diagnosed Graves' disease patients. The study was registered as a clinical trial and conducted in China. TCR sequencing covered some 13 persistent and around 20 newly diagnosed Graves' disease patients, 33 samples in total. On average, persistent Graves' disease patients in the clinical cohort had been on antithyroid drugs for roughly 11 years. Results the study describes overall, beyond this receptor: As a limitation, the authors acknowledged that the small sample size may reduce accuracy. Sequencing and analysis were limited to the TCR beta chain. A larger number of public clonotypes was shared among persistent patients (around 2,700) than among newly diagnosed patients (around 890). Preferential use of TRBV28, TRBJ1-2 and TRBJ2-5 was observed in persistent disease, whereas TRBV20-1 and TRBJ2-1 were favored in newly diagnosed disease. Peripheral blood alone was examined, since thyroid tissue, which constituted the primary lesion, could not be accessed. Persistent Graves' disease patients showed lower TCR Shannon entropy and fewer highly expanded clones than newly diagnosed patients, suggesting clonal expansion.

The CDR3, cysteine through phenylalanine, is 14 amino acids long. Left in the record is the CDR3 DNA by itself, 42 bases read in frame from the first base. CDR1 and CDR2 are read off the germline V gene (reference sequence) as LGHDT and YNNKEL. V and J are truncated by 3 bases and 4 bases respectively, leaving an intervening sequence of 12 bases. Interpreted using the paper, the time point label stands for: persistent/refractory GD, antithyroid drugs over 5 years with positive TRAb. For both TCR sequencing and RNA sequencing, RNA was extracted from PBMCs using TRIzol. The diagnosis of Graves' disease followed American Thyroid Association guidelines. Patients for the study were recruited at an endocrinology department in Xi'an, China. Each patient gave about 9.1 milliliters of peripheral blood, collected in an EDTA anticoagulant tube. Ficoll Paque Plus density gradient separation was used to isolate PBMCs, and no additional T cell sorting was done. An Agilent 2100 Bioanalyzer and agarose gel were used to check RNA quality, while a NanoDrop 2000 measured RNA concentration.

Receptor amplification or capture employed multiplex PCR. TCRdb records Illumina HiSeq 4000 as the sequencer. iRepertoire HTBI primers and Arm-PCR amplification of CDR3 regions were used to construct TCR beta libraries. Before sequencing, the PCR products went through gel purification. As for the authors' bioinformatics: A total of fewer than 80 TRBV and some 15 TRBJ segments were identified across samples and were used for gene usage analysis of CDR3 amino acid clonotypes. COPE and FqMerger were used to merge filtered high-quality paired reads into contigs. BLAST was used to align contigs to the IMGT TRBV, TRBD and TRBJ reference genes, and CDR3 was defined following IMGT. Clonotypes above 0.1% frequency were classified as highly expanded clones. Shannon entropy was used to measure repertoire diversity, and the Gini coefficient was used to measure V-J evenness. Clonotypes shared by more than one individual were considered public. Using fastp trimming at Q25 and MiXCR clonotype assembly, TCRdb reanalyzed the public sequencing data and kept in-frame beta chains. Rows with one shared CDR3 protein collapse into an entry with the most common genes and DNA. The V and J calls come from TCRdb's annotation, not from the publication. The sample yields over 650,000 distinct CDR3 sequences; about 30% were counted once. Of the sample, under 50% falls within the top ten clones.

The chain was built from TRBV3-1 and TRBJ1-1; TRBD1 is a possible D gene, resting on 6 matching bases. Here the sequenced sample was peripheral blood mononuclear cells (PBMCs), taken when the disease was refractory, from a patient treated with antithyroid drugs. This clonotype originated in a female donor with Graves disease. The DNA sequence is TGTGCCAGCAGCCACTCAGGGGCGGGCACTGAAGCTTTCTTT. It is translated as CASSHSGAGTEAFF.